The present T cell receptor (beta chain) was sequenced within a study of T-cell memory formation after mild COVID-19. Study context: TCR clusters were largely donor specific. Points from the study as a whole: Certain responding clones were present in pre-infection memory, suggesting participation of cross-reactive memory. While clones contracting from day 15 to 85 were balanced between CD4 and CD8, later expanders leaned CD4+.

One entry per CDR3 protein results from TCRdb running MiXCR on the 5' RACE reads. The sample lists more than 120,000 distinct CDR3 sequences, 15% to 20% occurring once. Details on this clonotype: Its antigen is unidentified.

V was pared by 8 bases and J by 6 bases, with 13 bases of the junction left unmatched. The germline gives CDR1 MNHEY, CDR2 SVGAGI. The CDR3 is 14 amino acids. The clonotype was recovered from an adult woman who had mild COVID-19 (a few samples of this study predate the infection). Cell type and time point are not known. Sequenced material: PBMCs or a T cell subset sorted from them (not recorded which). V gene TRBV6-5 combines with J gene TRBJ2-7; 7 nucleotides agree with TRBD2. CDR3 region: CASWGRGLPSEQYF. CDR3 DNA: TGTGCCAGCTGGGGGAGGGGACTTCCTTCCGAGCAGTACTTC.